This T cell receptor (beta chain) stems from a study of blood T cell repertoires in COVID-19. Study-wide context: Sites across the United States, Italy and Spain contributed samples from acute and convalescent COVID-19. PBMCs, B-cell-depleted T cells, or T cells provided the cDNA or gDNA that made up the material.

Germline CDR1 reads MNHEY; CDR2 reads SMNVEV (reference sequence). The length of the CDR3 is 16 residues. The V gene end was trimmed by 6 bases and the J gene end by 2 bases; junction bases not matched to a gene: 12. In the original processing: Estimates of nucleated cell counts were drawn from the amplification of reference gene primers. Only in-frame clones appear in the TCRdb table, and some are missing; sequencing was by immunoSEQ multiplex PCR. The V and J calls and clone size were taken over from that table, and D and trimming were inferred from the DNA. This sample yields about 160,000 clones, of which over 80% are seen a single time; approximately 4.8% belongs to the top ten. The Seattle patients, enrolled during active infection, were followed longitudinally.

This TCR derives from a man aged 30 to 45 with COVID-19, enrolled during active disease. The material sequenced was peripheral blood. The J gene is TRBJ2-7, the V gene TRBV27, with 8 bases aligning to TRBD1. The CDR3 sequence: CASSTLVGQGTYEQYF. In DNA form, the CDR3 reads TGTGCCAGCAGCACACTAGTTGGACAGGGAACCTACGAGCAGTACTTC.